This is a list of T cell receptor beta chains from one sample in a study of T cell clonotyping in hematopoietic cell transplantation. The repertoire was sequenced with immunoSEQ multiplex PCR; TCRdb's copy has only in-frame clones and lacks some. Here the sample spans under 7,500 clones, roughly 88% being singletons. This specimen consisted of peripheral blood mononuclear cells, obtained 100 days after allogeneic stem cell transplant. Receptor source: a female patient in her fifties or sixties who had an allogeneic stem cell transplant from a related donor, so the T cells may come from the graft donor. Some clones in this sample may be carry-over from other donors' samples. The CDR3 runs from the conserved cysteine through the conserved F or W. A D gene is named only where the DNA matches it firmly. Expanded clones get a size class; other rows say once, few or many, or leave the size out.

V gene	clone size	J gene	D gene	CDR3 DNA	CDR3 protein
TRBV11-2	.	TRBJ1-5	.	TGTGCCAGCAGCTTAAACCGCAATCAGCCCCAGCATTTT	CASSLNRNQPQHF
TRBV30	.	TRBJ2-5	.	TGTGCCTGGAGTGTACCGGGGCGAAAAGAGACCCAGTACTTC	CAWSVPGRKETQYF
TRBV28	.	TRBJ2-3	TRBD2	TGTGCCAGCAGTCGAGTGACTAGCGGGGGAACAGATACGCAGTATTTT	CASSRVTSGGTDTQYF
TRBV6-5	.	TRBJ2-5	.	TGTGCCAGCAGTTACTTTGGGGGCCAAGAGACCCAGTACTTC	CASSYFGGQETQYF
TRBV14	once	TRBJ2-7	.	TGTGCCAGCAGCCCCGAGCAGGGGTCCTACGAGCAGTACTTC	CASSPEQGSYEQYF
TRBV2	.	TRBJ1-5	.	TGTGCCAGCGGGGCAGGGCGGTTTGAGGATCAGCCCCAGCATTTT	CASGAGRFEDQPQHF
TRBV11-3	.	TRBJ2-1	.	TGTGCCAGCAGCCCCGGTGGATCGAACAATGAGCAGTTCTTC	CASSPGGSNNEQFF
TRBV6-1	.	TRBJ1-6	.	TGTGCCAGCAGTGAGTTGGGGGGGGGCGATTCACCCCTCCACTTT	CASSELGGGDSPLHF
TRBV28	.	TRBJ2-7	TRBD1	TGTGCCAGCAGTCCCCGACAGGGGGCTAAAGAGCAGTACTTC	CASSPRQGAKEQYF
TRBV2	.	TRBJ1-2	TRBD1	TGTGCCAGCAGCCGACAGGGGAATGGCTACACCTTC	CASSRQGNGYTF
TRBV5-6	.	TRBJ2-1	TRBD2	TGTGCCAGCAGCCTGGGACTAAGCTCCTACAATGAGCAGTTCTTC	CASSLGLSSYNEQFF
TRBV27	.	TRBJ1-1	.	TGTGCCACCAGTGATCCCCTACAAGAGAACACTGAAGCTTTCTTT	CATSDPLQENTEAFF
TRBV19	.	TRBJ2-1	TRBD2	TGTGCCAGTAGTATGACTAGCGGAGACTACAATGAGCAGTTCTTC	CASSMTSGDYNEQFF
TRBV15	.	TRBJ1-1	TRBD1	TGTGCCACCAGCGGGACAGCCTTGAACACTGAAGCTTTCTTT	CATSGTALNTEAFF
TRBV7-3	.	TRBJ1-2	.	TGTGCCAGTTCTAAGGGGTCCCCGGCAGGACCCACCTTC	CASSKGSPAGPTF
TRBV28	.	TRBJ2-7	TRBD1	TGTGCCAGCAGTTTTGTCTTTTGGACAGGGCTGGCTAACGAGCAGTACTTC	CASSFVFWTGLANEQYF
TRBV7-2	.	TRBJ2-5	TRBD2	TGTGCCAGCAGGCCGAATTTAGCGGGGGAAGAGACCCAGTACTTC	CASRPNLAGEETQYF
TRBV11-2	.	TRBJ2-7	.	TGTGCCAGCAGCTTAGATCCACGGGGCACCTACGAGCAGTACTTC	CASSLDPRGTYEQYF
TRBV28	.	TRBJ2-2	.	TGTGCCAGCAGGGGGCGGCGCGGGGAGCTGTTTTTT	CASRGRRGELFF
TRBV7-2	.	TRBJ1-6	.	TGTGCCAGCAGCTTAAGGGAGGCCAGGGATTCACCCCTCCACTTT	CASSLREARDSPLHF
TRBV20-1	once	TRBJ1-2	.	TGCAGTGCCAGCCCAGACTATGGCTACACCTTC	CSASPDYGYTF
TRBV4-3	.	TRBJ1-6	.	TGCGCCAGCAGCCTGGGAGGGGGGCGTTCGGATTCACCCCTCCACTTT	CASSLGGGRSDSPLHF
TRBV7-8	.	TRBJ1-2	.	TGTGCCAGCAGCTTAATTAGCGGAGGGCGGGCATATGGCTACACCTTC	CASSLISGGRAYGYTF
TRBV11-3	.	TRBJ2-7	TRBD2	TGTGCCAGCAGGGCTAGCGGGAGCGACGAGCAGTACTTC	CASRASGSDEQYF
TRBV11-2	once	TRBJ1-2	.	TGTGCCAGCGGGGGACAACTAAACTATGGCTACACCTTC	CASGGQLNYGYTF
TRBV5-6	.	TRBJ2-1	TRBD2	TGTGCCAGCAGCTTAGGGACTAGCGGGGGCGAGCAGTTCTTC	CASSLGTSGGEQFF
TRBV2	.	TRBJ1-2	TRBD1	TGTGCCAGCAGTGGGACAGGGGACTATGGCTACACCTTC	CASSGTGDYGYTF
TRBV30	.	TRBJ1-1	.	TGTGCCTGGGGCCAGGCGAACACTGAAGCTTTCTTT	CAWGQANTEAFF
TRBV11-3	once	TRBJ2-7	.	TGTGCCAGCAGTGACAGCTTGAGCTCCTACGAGCAGTACTTC	CASSDSLSSYEQYF
TRBV9	.	TRBJ2-3	.	TGTGCCAGCAGCGTAGGCCCAGCGGGACATGCGGATACGCAGTATTTT	CASSVGPAGHADTQYF
TRBV7-2	.	TRBJ2-6	TRBD1	TGTGCCAGCAGCTTAGGGGGACAGGGACGGGTTGCGAACGTCCTGACTTTC	CASSLGGQGRVANVLTF
TRBV7-2	.	TRBJ2-4	TRBD2	TGTGCCAGCAGCTTTCCACTAGCGACGTTAAAAAACATTCAGTACTTC	CASSFPLATLKNIQYF
TRBV30	.	TRBJ1-5	TRBD1	TGTGCCTGGAGTGTACTGGAAGGGGGCCATCAGCCCCAGCATTTT	CAWSVLEGGHQPQHF
TRBV5-6	.	TRBJ2-3	.	TGTGCCAGCAGCATACTTAGCGGATACACAGATACGCAGTATTTT	CASSILSGYTDTQYF
TRBV9	.	TRBJ2-7	.	TGTGCCAGCAGCGTAGGTAGCTTTACCTACGAGCAGTACTTC	CASSVGSFTYEQYF
TRBV6-1	.	TRBJ1-2	.	TGTGCCAGCAGTGAAAATGACAGCACGCGAGAACCCTATGGCTACACCTTC	CASSENDSTREPYGYTF
TRBV28	.	TRBJ1-5	.	TGTGCCAGCAGTTCCAGCAGGGGAGGGAGCAATCAGCCCCAGCATTTT	CASSSSRGGSNQPQHF
TRBV6-5	.	TRBJ1-6	TRBD1	TGTGCCAGCAGCCCCGGGACAGGGGTGTCACCCCTCCACTTT	CASSPGTGVSPLHF
TRBV11-2	.	TRBJ2-7	TRBD2	TGTGCCAGCAGCTTATATCTAGCGGGGTTCTACGAGCAGTACTTC	CASSLYLAGFYEQYF
TRBV7-6	.	TRBJ2-1	.	TGTGCCAGCAGCGCCGTGGCGGGGAGAGATGAGCAGTTCTTC	CASSAVAGRDEQFF
TRBV10-1	.	TRBJ1-3	.	TGCGCCAGCAGTCCACAGGACTCTGGAAACACCATATATTTT	CASSPQDSGNTIYF
TRBV7-2	.	TRBJ1-3	TRBD1	TGTGCCAGCAGCTCCGACAGGGGAGCTGGAAACACCATATATTTT	CASSSDRGAGNTIYF
TRBV28	.	TRBJ2-2	.	TGTGCCAGCAGTTTAGGGGTCAGGACCGGGGAGCTGTTTTTT	CASSLGVRTGELFF
TRBV19	.	TRBJ2-7	.	TGTGCCAGTAGTAGACAGCTCTACGACGAGCAGTACTTC	CASSRQLYDEQYF
TRBV6-5	.	TRBJ1-2	TRBD1	TGTGCCAGCAGGGGGGGACAGGGAAAAGTTGGCTACACCTTC	CASRGGQGKVGYTF
TRBV25-1	.	TRBJ1-1	.	TGTGCCAGCAGTGAGGCGGGGCGGATGAACACTGAAGCTTTCTTT	CASSEAGRMNTEAFF
TRBV29-1	.	TRBJ1-1	TRBD1	TGCAGCGCCAATAGACAGGGGGGTACTGAAGCTTTCTTT	CSANRQGGTEAFF
TRBV19	.	TRBJ1-2	.	TGTGCCAGTAGTCTACAGGGTAATACTGGCTACACCTTC	CASSLQGNTGYTF
TRBV2	once	TRBJ2-2	.	TGTGCCAGCAGCTACACCGAAGCCGGGGAGCTGTTTTTT	CASSYTEAGELFF
TRBV6-5	.	TRBJ1-1	.	TGTGCCAGCAGGCAAGCCACTGAAGCTTTCTTT	CASRQATEAFF